This T cell receptor beta chain is drawn from a study of T cells in Graves' hyperthyroidism and ophthalmopathy. V shed 1 base and J shed 4 bases, with 7 bases lying between them. There are 12 residues in the CDR3. Germline loops: CDR1 SQVTM, CDR2 ANQGSEA. There are a few counts of this clonotype. What was amplified from RNA transcripts were TCR beta CDR3 regions. TCR CDR3 underwent first-round RT-PCR with the HTBI primer set. TCRdb passed the multiplex PCR reads through MiXCR, listing each CDR3 protein once. The table has 700,000 or so distinct CDR3 sequences, about a sixth seen once; the top ten hold approximately 8.4%.

This sequence joins TRBV29-1 and TRBJ1-2; D unresolved. Sequenced input: blood. This clonotype originated in a man aged 18 to 30 with Graves' hyperthyroidism. The CDR3 DNA sequence: TGCAGCGTTGAAGTTAACGCCTATGGCTACACCTTC. This gives the protein CSVEVNAYGYTF.